This T cell receptor (beta chain) comes out of a study of beta chain features in type 1 diabetes. Study observations and caveats: When Type 1 diabetes patients were examined, their TCRB CDR3s proved moderately but significantly shorter in all four CD4+ subsets. These data did not resolve whether HLA type affects TCRB rearrangement. Among patients, naive, central memory and Treg TCRB repertoires appeared more similar than among healthy donors.

A sort by CD45RO/CCR7/CD25/CD127/CD95/CD27 yielded CD4+ naive, central memory, regulatory and stem cell-like memory cells. Purity exceeding 95% was reached by all sorted populations. The sample holds a few counts of this clone. Its antigen is as yet unknown. This sequence is one base from a far larger clone and is likely a read error. Sequencing targeted expressed TCRB transcripts, as all isolated RNA had been reverse transcribed. Clones were read by immunoSEQ multiplex PCR, and TCRdb kept only the in-frame ones, dropping some. The sample yields 310,000 or so clones, around 9.7% seen once. The CDR3 is 15 residues long. The germline V gene encodes CDR1 SGHTA and CDR2 FQGNSA.

The gene calls are TRBV7-2 and TRBJ2-5; TRBD1 agrees at 9 bases. Sequencing used central memory CD4+ T cells from blood. The sequence was obtained from a young man with type 1 diabetes. CDR3 nucleotides: TGTGCCTGCAGCTTCGGGACAGGGAGGGGAAAGACCCAGTACTTC. This translates into CACSFGTGRGKTQYF.